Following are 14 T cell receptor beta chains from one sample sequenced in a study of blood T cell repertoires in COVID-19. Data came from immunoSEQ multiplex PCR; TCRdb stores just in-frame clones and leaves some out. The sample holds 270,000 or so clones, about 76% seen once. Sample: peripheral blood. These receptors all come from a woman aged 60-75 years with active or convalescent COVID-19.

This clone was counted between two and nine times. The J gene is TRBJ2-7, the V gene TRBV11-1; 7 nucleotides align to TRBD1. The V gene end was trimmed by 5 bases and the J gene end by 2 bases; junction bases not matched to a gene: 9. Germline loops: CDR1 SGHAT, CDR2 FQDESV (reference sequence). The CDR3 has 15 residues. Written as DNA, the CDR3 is TGTGCCAGCAGCGAGACGGCAGGGGGAACCTACGAGCAGTACTTC. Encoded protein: CASSETAGGTYEQYF.

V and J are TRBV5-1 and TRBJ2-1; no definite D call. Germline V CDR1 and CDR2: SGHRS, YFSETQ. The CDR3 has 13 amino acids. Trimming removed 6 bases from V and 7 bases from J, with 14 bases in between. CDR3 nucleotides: TGCGCCAGCACAAGCCTCGATTGGAATGAGCAGTTCTTC. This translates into CASTSLDWNEQFF.

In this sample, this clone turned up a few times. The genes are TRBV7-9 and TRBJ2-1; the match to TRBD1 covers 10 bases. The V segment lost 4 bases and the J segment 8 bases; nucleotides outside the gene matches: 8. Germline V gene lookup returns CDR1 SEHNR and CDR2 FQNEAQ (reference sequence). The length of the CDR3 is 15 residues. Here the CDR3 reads CASSSDRGIIDEQFF. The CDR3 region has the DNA TGTGCCAGCAGCTCGGACAGGGGGATTATCGATGAGCAGTTCTTC. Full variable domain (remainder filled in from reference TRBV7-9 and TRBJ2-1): DTGVSQNPRHKITKRGQNVTFRCDPISEHNRLYWYRQTLGQGPEFLTYFQNEAQLEKSRLLSDRFSAERPKGSFSTLEIQRTEQGDSAMYLCASSSDRGIIDEQFFGPGTRLTVL.

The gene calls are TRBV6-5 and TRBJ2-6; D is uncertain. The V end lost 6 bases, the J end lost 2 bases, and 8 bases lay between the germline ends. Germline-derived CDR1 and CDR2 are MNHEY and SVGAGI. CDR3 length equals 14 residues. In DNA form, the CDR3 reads TGTGCCAGCAGCCAGGCCCCTGGGGCCAACGTCCTGACTTTC. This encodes CASSQAPGANVLTF.

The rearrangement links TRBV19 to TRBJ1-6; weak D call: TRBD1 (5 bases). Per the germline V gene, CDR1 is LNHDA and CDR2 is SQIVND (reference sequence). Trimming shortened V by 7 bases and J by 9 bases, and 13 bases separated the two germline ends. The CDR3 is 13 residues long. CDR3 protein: CASMGQGGSPLHF. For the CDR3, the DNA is TGTGCCAGTATGGGGCAGGGCGGTTCACCCCTCCACTTT.

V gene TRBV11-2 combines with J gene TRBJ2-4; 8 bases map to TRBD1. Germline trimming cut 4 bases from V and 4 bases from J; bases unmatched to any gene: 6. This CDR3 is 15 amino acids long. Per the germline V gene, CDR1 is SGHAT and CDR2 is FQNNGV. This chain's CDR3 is CASSSLRTGKNIQYF. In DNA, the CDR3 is TGTGCCAGCAGCTCATTAAGGACAGGGAAAAACATTCAGTACTTC.

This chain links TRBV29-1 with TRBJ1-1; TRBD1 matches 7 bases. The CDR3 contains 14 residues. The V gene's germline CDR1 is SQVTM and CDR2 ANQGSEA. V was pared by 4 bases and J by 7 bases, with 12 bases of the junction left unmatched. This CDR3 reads CSVGYPTGADEAFF. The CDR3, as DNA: TGCAGCGTTGGGTACCCTACAGGGGCGGATGAAGCTTTCTTT. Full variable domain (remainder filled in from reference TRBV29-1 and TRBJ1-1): SAVISQKPSRDICQRGTSLTIQCQVDSQVTMMFWYRQQPGQSLTLIATANQGSEATYESGFVIDKFPISRPNLTFSTLTVSNMSPEDSSIYLCSVGYPTGADEAFFGQGTRLTVV.

Here the CDR3 DNA reads TGTGCCAGCTCCGCCTGGGGCACTAAAGAGACCCAGTACTTC. This sequence encodes CASSAWGTKETQYF. This rearrangement joins TRBV27 to TRBJ2-5; D possibly corresponds to TRBD1 (5 bases). Trimming left V 8 bases short and J 3 bases short, with 16 bases between. This CDR3 is built from 14 residues. Germline V gene lookup returns CDR1 MNHEY and CDR2 SMNVEV (reference sequence).

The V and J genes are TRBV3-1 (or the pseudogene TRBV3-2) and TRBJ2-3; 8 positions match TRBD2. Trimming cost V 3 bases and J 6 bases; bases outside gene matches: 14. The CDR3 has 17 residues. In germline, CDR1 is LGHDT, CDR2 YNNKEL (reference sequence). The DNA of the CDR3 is TGTGCCAGCAGCCAGGCCGGGACTAGGGGGGTTCTTGATACGCAGTATTTT. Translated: CASSQAGTRGVLDTQYF.

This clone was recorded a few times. CDR3 nucleotide sequence: TGTGCCAGCAGCAGAACAGGGGGCGCCTACGAGCAGTACTTC. Amino acid sequence: CASSRTGGAYEQYF. The chain couples TRBV11-2 to TRBJ2-7; 9 bases line up with TRBD1. V gave up 5 bases and J gave up 2 bases; unmatched junction bases: 4. Germline values: CDR1 SGHAT, CDR2 FQNNGV. The CDR3 spans 14 residues.

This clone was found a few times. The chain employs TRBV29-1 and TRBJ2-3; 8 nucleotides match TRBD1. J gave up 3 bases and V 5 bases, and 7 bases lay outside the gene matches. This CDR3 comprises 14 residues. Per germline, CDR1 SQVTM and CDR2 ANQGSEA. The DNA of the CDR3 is TGCAGCGTTAAACAGGGGGTCGGAACAGATACGCAGTATTTT. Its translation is CSVKQGVGTDTQYF.

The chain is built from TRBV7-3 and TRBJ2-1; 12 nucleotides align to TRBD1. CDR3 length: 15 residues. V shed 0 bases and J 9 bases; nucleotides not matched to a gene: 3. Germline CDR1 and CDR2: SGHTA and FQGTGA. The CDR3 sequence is CASSLTGTGGVEQFF. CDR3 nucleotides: TGTGCCAGCAGCTTAACCGGGACAGGGGGCGTTGAGCAGTTCTTC.

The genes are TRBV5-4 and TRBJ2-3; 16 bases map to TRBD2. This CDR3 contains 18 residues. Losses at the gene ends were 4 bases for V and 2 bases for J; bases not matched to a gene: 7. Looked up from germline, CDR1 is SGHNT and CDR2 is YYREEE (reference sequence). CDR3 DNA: TGTGCCAGCAGCCCGGGACTAGCGGGGGGGCTCGACACAGATACGCAGTATTTT. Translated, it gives CASSPGLAGGLDTDTQYF.

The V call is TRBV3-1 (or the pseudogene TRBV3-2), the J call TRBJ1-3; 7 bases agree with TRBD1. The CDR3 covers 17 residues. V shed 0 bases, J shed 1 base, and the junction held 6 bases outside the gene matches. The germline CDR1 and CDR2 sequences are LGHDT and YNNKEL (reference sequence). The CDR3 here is CASSQDQKTGSGNTIYF. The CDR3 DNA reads TGTGCCAGCAGCCAAGATCAGAAGACAGGGTCTGGAAACACCATATATTTT.